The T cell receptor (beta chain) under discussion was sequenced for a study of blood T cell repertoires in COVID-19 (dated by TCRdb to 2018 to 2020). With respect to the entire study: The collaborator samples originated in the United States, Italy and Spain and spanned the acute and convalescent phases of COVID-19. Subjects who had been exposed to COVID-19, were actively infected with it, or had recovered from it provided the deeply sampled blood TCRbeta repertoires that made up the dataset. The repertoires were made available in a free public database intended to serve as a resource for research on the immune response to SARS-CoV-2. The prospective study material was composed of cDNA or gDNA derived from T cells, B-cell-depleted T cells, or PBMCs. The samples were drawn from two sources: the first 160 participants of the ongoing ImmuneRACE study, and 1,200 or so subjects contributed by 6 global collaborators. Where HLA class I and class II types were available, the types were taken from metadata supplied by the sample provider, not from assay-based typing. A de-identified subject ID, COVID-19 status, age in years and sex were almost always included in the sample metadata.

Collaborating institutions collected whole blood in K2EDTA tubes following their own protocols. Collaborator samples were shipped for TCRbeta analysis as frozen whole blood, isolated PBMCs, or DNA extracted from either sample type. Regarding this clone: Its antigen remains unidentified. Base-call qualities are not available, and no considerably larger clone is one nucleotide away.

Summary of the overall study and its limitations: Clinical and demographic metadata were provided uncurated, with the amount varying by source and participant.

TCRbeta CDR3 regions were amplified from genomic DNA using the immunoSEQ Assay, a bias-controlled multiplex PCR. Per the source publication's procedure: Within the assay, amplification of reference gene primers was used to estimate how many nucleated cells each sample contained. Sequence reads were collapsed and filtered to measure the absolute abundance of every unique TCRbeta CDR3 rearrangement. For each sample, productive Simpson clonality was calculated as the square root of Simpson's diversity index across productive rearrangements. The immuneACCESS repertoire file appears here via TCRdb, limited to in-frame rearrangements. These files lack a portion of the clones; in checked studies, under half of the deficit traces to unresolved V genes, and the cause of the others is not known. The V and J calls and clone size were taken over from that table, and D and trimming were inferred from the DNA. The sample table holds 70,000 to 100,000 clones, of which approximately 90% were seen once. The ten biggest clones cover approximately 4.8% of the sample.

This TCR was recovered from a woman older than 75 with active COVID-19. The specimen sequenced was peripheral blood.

The DNA reads TGTGCCAGCAGACCCCTTCCTCGCGCTTACAGGAAACAAGAGACCCAGTACTTC. Its amino acids are CASRPLPRAYRKQETQYF. In this chain, TRBV3-1 (or the pseudogene TRBV3-2) is recombined with TRBJ2-5; 5 matching bases give a weak D call of TRBD1. The CDR3 contains 18 residues, cysteine and phenylalanine counted. This entry keeps only the CDR3 DNA: 54 bases, framed from base 1. The germline ends are 25 bases apart after V is trimmed by 6 bases and J by 2 bases. CDR1 and CDR2 are read off the germline V gene (reference sequence) as LGHDT and YNNKEL.